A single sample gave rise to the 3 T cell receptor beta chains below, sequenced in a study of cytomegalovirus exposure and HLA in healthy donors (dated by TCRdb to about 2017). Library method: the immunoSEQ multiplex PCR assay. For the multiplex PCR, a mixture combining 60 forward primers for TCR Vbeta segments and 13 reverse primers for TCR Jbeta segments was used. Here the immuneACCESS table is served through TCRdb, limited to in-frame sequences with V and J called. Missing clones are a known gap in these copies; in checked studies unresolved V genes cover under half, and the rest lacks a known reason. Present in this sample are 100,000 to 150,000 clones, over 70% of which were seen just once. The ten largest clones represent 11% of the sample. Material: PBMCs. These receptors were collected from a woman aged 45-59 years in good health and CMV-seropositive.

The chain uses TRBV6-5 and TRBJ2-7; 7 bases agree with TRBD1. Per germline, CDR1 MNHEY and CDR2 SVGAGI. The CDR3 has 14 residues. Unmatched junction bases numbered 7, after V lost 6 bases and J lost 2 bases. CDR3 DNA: TGTGCCAGCAGAAAACAGGGGATCCCCTACGAGCAGTACTTC. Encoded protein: CASRKQGIPYEQYF.

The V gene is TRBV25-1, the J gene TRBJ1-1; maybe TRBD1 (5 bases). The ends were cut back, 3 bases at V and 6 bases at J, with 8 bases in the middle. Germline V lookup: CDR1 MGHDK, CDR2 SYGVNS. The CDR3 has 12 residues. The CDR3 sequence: CASSDGGAEAFF. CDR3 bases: TGTGCCAGCAGTGATGGGGGGGCTGAAGCTTTCTTT.

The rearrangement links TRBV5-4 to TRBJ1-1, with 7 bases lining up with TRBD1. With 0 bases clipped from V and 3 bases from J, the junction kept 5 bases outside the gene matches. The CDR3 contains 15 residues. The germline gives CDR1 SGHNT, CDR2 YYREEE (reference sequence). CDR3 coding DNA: TGTGCCAGCAGCTTGGGACAGGGATGGGACACTGAAGCTTTCTTT. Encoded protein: CASSLGQGWDTEAFF.